The 31 T cell receptor beta chains listed next were all sequenced from one sample in a study of T-cell reconstitution after alpha-beta-depleted transplantation in children. TCRbeta library preparation incorporated unique molecular identifiers. TCRdb ran MiXCR on the PCR reads and lists one entry per CDR3 protein. This table holds over 200,000 distinct CDR3 sequences, roughly 18% found once. The material was PBMCs, mostly from graft donor cells, obtained 360 days after TCRalphabeta/CD19-depleted stem cell transplant. These TCRs come from a male patient between 2 and 10 years old who had a stem cell transplant for acute lymphoblastic leukemia, so the T cells may come from the graft donor.

The chain joins TRBV18 to TRBJ2-6; no firm D call. Trimming left V 3 bases short and J 3 bases short, with 6 bases between. The germline V gene has CDR1 KGHSH and CDR2 LQKENI. The CDR3 consists of 14 residues. This chain's CDR3 is CASSPSGGANVLTF. The CDR3 DNA reads TGTGCCAGCTCACCCTCAGGTGGGGCCAACGTCCTGACTTTC.

Many counts were recorded for this clonotype. The chain uses TRBV20-1 and TRBJ2-1; D remains ambiguous. The germline gives CDR1 DFQATT, CDR2 SNEGSKA (reference sequence). Trimming stripped 5 bases from V and 3 bases from J, with 14 bases between. CDR3 length equals 14 residues. CDR3 region: CSARQVVNYNEQFF. The DNA of the CDR3 is TGCAGTGCTCGCCAGGTTGTAAACTACAATGAGCAGTTCTTC.

This clonotype was detected only a few times. This chain links TRBV3-1 with TRBJ1-5; the D is unclear. Trimming took 5 bases from V and 6 from J, leaving 17 bases between them. Germline CDR1 and CDR2: LGHDT and YNNKEL (reference sequence). The CDR3 consists of 15 residues. The CDR3 bases are TGTGCCAGCAGCTCAGCCCAGAGAGGAGGTCAGCCCCAGCATTTT. Its translation is CASSSAQRGGQPQHF.

A few counts support this clonotype. V usage is TRBV5-1 and J usage is TRBJ1-1, with D perhaps TRBD1 (6 bases). V was trimmed by 3 bases and J by 10 bases, leaving 22 bases between them. Germline V gene data show CDR1 as SGHRS and CDR2 as YFSETQ. This CDR3 comprises 15 residues. The CDR3 protein is CASSWGGQRANPAFF. CDR3 sequence (DNA): TGCGCCAGCAGCTGGGGTGGACAGAGGGCCAATCCAGCTTTCTTT.

The table lists this clonotype with a few counts. The genes are TRBV5-1 and TRBJ2-1, with 7 bases lining up with TRBD2. V trimming: 7 bases; J trimming: 4 bases; junction bases outside the gene matches: 11. The CDR3 extends over 15 amino acids. Germline V gene lookup returns CDR1 SGHRS and CDR2 YFSETQ. CDR3 sequence (DNA): TGCGCCAGCGCCCCGGGATGGGGACTATACAATGAGCAGTTCTTC. This translates into CASAPGWGLYNEQFF. Based on the CDR3 plus reference TRBV5-1 and TRBJ2-1, the full variable domain is KAGVTQTPRYLIKTRGQQVTLSCSPISGHRSVSWYQQTPGQGLQFLFEYFSETQRNKGNFPGRFSGRQFSNSRSEMNVSTLELGDSALYLCASAPGWGLYNEQFFGPGTRLTVL.

The J gene is TRBJ2-7, the V gene TRBV14; D unclear. From germline, CDR1 is SGHDN and CDR2 FVKESK. The V gene lost 0 bases and the J gene lost 4 bases, with 13 bases spanning the gap. CDR3 size: 15 residues. The CDR3: CASSQDRLGKYEQYF. The CDR3, as DNA: TGTGCCAGCAGCCAAGATCGTCTTGGAAAATACGAGCAGTACTTC.

The chain recombines TRBV5-1 with TRBJ1-2, with D unclear. The CDR3 contains 15 residues. The germline gives CDR1 SGHRS, CDR2 YFSETQ. Trimming pared 6 bases from V and 0 bases from J, leaving 15 bases between. This chain's CDR3 is CASTRSADPNYGYTF. In DNA form, the CDR3 reads TGCGCCAGCACCCGCTCTGCGGATCCTAACTATGGCTACACCTTC. The whole variable domain, filled in from reference TRBV5-1 and TRBJ1-2, reads KAGVTQTPRYLIKTRGQQVTLSCSPISGHRSVSWYQQTPGQGLQFLFEYFSETQRNKGNFPGRFSGRQFSNSRSEMNVSTLELGDSALYLCASTRSADPNYGYTFGSGTRLTVV.

The CDR3 DNA reads TGCGCCAGCAGCTTTTTTGGGGAGAATTCACCCCTCCACTTT. This gives the protein CASSFFGENSPLHF. J is TRBJ1-6 and V is TRBV5-1, with D unresolved. V was cut by 2 bases and J by 7 bases, with 10 bases left in between. The CDR3 is 14 residues long. CDR1 and CDR2 from the germline V gene are SGHRS and YFSETQ. The complete variable domain, with remaining parts taken from reference TRBV5-1 and TRBJ1-6, reads KAGVTQTPRYLIKTRGQQVTLSCSPISGHRSVSWYQQTPGQGLQFLFEYFSETQRNKGNFPGRFSGRQFSNSRSEMNVSTLELGDSALYLCASSFFGENSPLHFGNGTRLTVT.

Turning to this clonotype: A much larger clone lies a single base off, so this may be a read error. The J gene is TRBJ2-7, the V gene TRBV7-9; D ambiguous. V lost 1 base, J lost 5 bases, and 3 bases lay in between. The length of the CDR3 is 11 residues. From germline, CDR1 is SEHNR and CDR2 FQNEAQ (reference sequence). CDR3 in amino acids: CASSLDDEQYF. CDR3 DNA sequence: TGTGCCAGCAGCTTAGATGACGAGCAGTACTTC.

The genes are TRBV10-2 and TRBJ1-1; D call uncertain. This CDR3 is 11 amino acids long. Trimming pared 10 bases from V and 7 bases from J, leaving 13 bases between. Germline V lookup: CDR1 WSHSY, CDR2 SAAADI. The CDR3 is CATTGSSEAFF. CDR3 coding DNA: TGCGCCACCACGGGCAGTAGTGAAGCTTTCTTT.

The chain is built from TRBV18 and TRBJ2-7; D is undetermined. V was clipped by 3 bases and J by 0 bases, with 6 bases between them. CDR1 is KGHSH and CDR2 is LQKENI in the germline V gene. This CDR3 region has 13 residues. CDR3 coding DNA: TGTGCCAGCTCACCGGGGAACTCCTACGAGCAGTACTTC. Translation: CASSPGNSYEQYF.

A few counts support this clonotype. The chain joins TRBV6-5 to TRBJ2-3, with TRBD1 matching 9 bases. Germline assignment: CDR1 MNHEY and CDR2 SVGAGI. This CDR3 region has 16 residues. V gave up 1 base and J gave up 2 bases; unmatched junction bases: 4. CDR3 nucleotides: TGTGCCAGCAGTTACTTGGGGACAGGGATCACAGATACGCAGTATTTT. The encoded protein is CASSYLGTGITDTQYF.

For this clonotype: A much larger clone differs from this one at a single base, so this may be a read error. The chain links TRBV20-1 to TRBJ2-7, with a weak D call TRBD1 (8 bases). This CDR3 contains 12 residues. CDR1 DFQATT and CDR2 SNEGSKA come from the germline V gene (reference sequence). The CDR3 loop is CSTSDRGYEQYF. The CDR3 DNA follows: TGCAGTACTAGCGACAGGGGATACGAGCAGTACTTC.

J is TRBJ2-7 and V is TRBV5-1, with D tentatively TRBD2 (5 bases). The CDR3 spans 15 residues. V lost 2 bases and J 2 bases, leaving 14 bases between the germline ends. From germline, CDR1 is SGHRS and CDR2 YFSETQ. This CDR3 is CASSFEPGSTYEQYF. CDR3 bases: TGCGCCAGCAGCTTCGAGCCGGGGAGCACCTACGAGCAGTACTTC. The variable domain in full, completed from reference TRBV5-1 and TRBJ2-7, reads KAGVTQTPRYLIKTRGQQVTLSCSPISGHRSVSWYQQTPGQGLQFLFEYFSETQRNKGNFPGRFSGRQFSNSRSEMNVSTLELGDSALYLCASSFEPGSTYEQYFGPGTRLTVT.

This rearrangement joins TRBV5-1 to TRBJ2-1, with unresolved D. V dropped 0 bases and J dropped 8 bases, with 9 bases sitting between them. Germline V gives CDR1 SGHRS, CDR2 YFSETQ. This CDR3 has 13 residues. CDR3 in amino acids: CASSLALADEQFF. DNA of the CDR3: TGCGCCAGCAGCTTGGCCTTAGCAGATGAGCAGTTCTTC.

This clonotype has a count of ten or more. The DNA for the CDR3 is TGCGCCAGCAGCTTGTTGAGCGGGGGCCGCACAGATACGCAGTATTTT. Its protein product is CASSLLSGGRTDTQYF. The chain uses TRBV5-1 and TRBJ2-3; TRBD2 matches at 8 bases. This CDR3 has 16 residues. Germline V gene sequence: CDR1 SGHRS, CDR2 YFSETQ. V gave up 1 base and J gave up 1 base; unmatched junction bases: 5.

The rearrangement joins TRBV5-1 to TRBJ2-7; D is unclear. V was shortened by 0 bases and J by 3 bases, with 13 bases between the two germline ends. Per the germline V gene, CDR1 is SGHRS and CDR2 is YFSETQ. The CDR3 sequence is 15 residues long. The chain's CDR3 is CASSLDRPDNYEQYF. CDR3 in DNA: TGCGCCAGCAGCTTGGACCGACCGGATAACTACGAGCAGTACTTC.

The chain recombines TRBV25-1 with TRBJ2-5, with D possibly being TRBD1 (6 bases). The CDR3 runs to 16 residues. Deletions cut 3 bases from V and 5 bases from J, with 19 bases between. In germline, CDR1 is MGHDK, CDR2 SYGVNS. The CDR3 bases are TGTGCCAGCAGTGACCTTACAGGGTACCAACGGGAGACCCAGTACTTC. Translation gives CASSDLTGYQRETQYF.

This clonotype was counted a few times. CDR3 DNA sequence: TGTGCCAGCAGCTTGGGAGGGGCGAGCACAGATACGCAGTATTTT. Translation: CASSLGGASTDTQYF. V is TRBV7-9 and J is TRBJ2-3, with 7 positions matching TRBD2. The junction had 3 bases not matched to a gene; V was cut back by 3 bases and J by 0 bases. Germline CDR1 is SEHNR and CDR2 is FQNEAQ (reference sequence). This CDR3 comprises 15 residues.

This clonotype appeared a few times. The gene calls are TRBV14 and TRBJ2-2, with D hard to call. V lost 0 bases and J 4 bases, leaving 9 bases between the germline ends. Per the germline V gene, CDR1 is SGHDN and CDR2 is FVKESK. This CDR3 is 15 amino acids long. The CDR3, as DNA: TGTGCCAGCAGCCAAGAGTGGGGATCCACCGGGGAGCTGTTTTTT. Residues: CASSQEWGSTGELFF.

This clonotype was counted a few times. V is TRBV7-8 and J is TRBJ2-1; possibly TRBD1 or TRBD2 for D (5 bases each). Trimming removed 5 bases from V and 15 bases from J, with 17 bases in between. Looked up from germline, CDR1 is SGHVS and CDR2 is FQNEAQ. The CDR3 runs 12 residues. CDR3 sequence (DNA): TGTGCCAGCAGCCAGGGCGGTAGGACTCTGTTCTTC. This sequence encodes CASSQGGRTLFF.

The CDR3 protein is CASSLGGGIWAAFF. CDR3 in DNA: TGTGCCAGCAGCTTAGGGGGGGGGATCTGGGCAGCTTTCTTT. The V gene is TRBV11-2, the J gene TRBJ1-1; D perhaps matches TRBD1 (5 bases). Germline V gene data show CDR1 as SGHAT and CDR2 as FQNNGV. The CDR3 totals 14 residues. The ends were cut back, 1 base at V and 10 bases at J, with 16 bases in the middle.

J is TRBJ2-5 and V is TRBV12-3 or TRBV12-4; tentatively, D is TRBD1 (6 bases). Deletions cut 2 bases from V and 0 bases from J, with 10 bases between. This CDR3 region has 15 residues. CDR3 DNA sequence: TGTGCCAGCAGTTTATCGGACAGCTACCAAGAGACCCAGTACTTC. Amino acid sequence: CASSLSDSYQETQYF.

The genes are TRBV29-1 and TRBJ2-7, with D perhaps TRBD2 (6 bases). V lost 4 bases to trimming and J lost 2 bases, with 9 bases between them. The CDR3 has 12 amino acids. Germline CDR1 is SQVTM and CDR2 is ANQGSEA. This chain's CDR3 is CSVVLAAYEQYF. The CDR3 DNA sequence: TGCAGCGTTGTACTAGCAGCCTACGAGCAGTACTTC.

The chain couples TRBV18 to TRBJ1-6; 7 bases are a match to TRBD1. V dropped 5 bases and J dropped 7; count of bases not matched to a gene: 8. Germline-derived CDR1 and CDR2 are KGHSH and LQKENI. The CDR3 totals 15 residues. CDR3 coding DNA: TGTGCCAGCTCAGCCCGGGACAGAGACAATTCACCCCTCCACTTT. Protein: CASSARDRDNSPLHF.

The chain carries TRBV2 and TRBJ2-3; possibly TRBD1 for D (6 bases). This CDR3 is 13 amino acids long. V was pared by 4 bases and J by 5 bases, with 10 bases between. Germline loops: CDR1 SNHLY, CDR2 FYNNEI. CDR3 amino acids: CASSVSTGDTQYF. CDR3 DNA: TGTGCCAGCAGTGTTTCGACAGGAGATACGCAGTATTTT. Full variable domain (missing parts from reference TRBV2 and TRBJ2-3): EPEVTQTPSHQVTQMGQEVILRCVPISNHLYFYWYRQILGQKVEFLVSFYNNEISEKSEIFDDQFSVERPDGSNFTLKIRSTKLEDSAMYFCASSVSTGDTQYFGPGTRLTVL.

This clonotype was found a few times. The J gene is TRBJ2-3, the V gene TRBV25-1; TRBD2 matches 8 bases. Germline V gene lookup returns CDR1 MGHDK and CDR2 SYGVNS. This CDR3 has 18 residues. Trimming removed 2 bases from V and 1 base from J; junction bases left unmatched: 11. The CDR3, as DNA: TGTGCCAGCAGTGAAATGTTTCGGGGGGGGCTCGGCACAGATACGCAGTATTTT. This encodes CASSEMFRGGLGTDTQYF.

This clonotype was picked up a small number of times. The V gene is TRBV20-1, the J gene TRBJ2-6; possibly TRBD1 for D (6 bases). The CDR3 covers 18 residues. V dropped 5 bases and J dropped 2 bases, with 22 bases sitting between them. Germline loops: CDR1 DFQATT, CDR2 SNEGSKA (reference sequence). This CDR3 reads CSAGAAVDSRAGANVLTF. As DNA, the CDR3 is TGCAGTGCTGGGGCGGCGGTGGACAGCAGAGCTGGGGCCAACGTCCTGACTTTC.

CDR3 loop: CASSLVEGLSGGGTQYF. In DNA, the CDR3 is TGTGCCAGCAGCTTAGTTGAGGGCCTCAGCGGGGGCGGGACCCAGTACTTC. V usage is TRBV7-8 and J usage is TRBJ2-5; 8 bases line up with TRBD2. Per germline, CDR1 SGHVS and CDR2 FQNEAQ. Trimming cost V 1 base and J 7 bases; bases outside gene matches: 14. The CDR3 runs to 17 residues.

The rearrangement uses TRBV27 and TRBJ1-6; D is unresolved. Germline CDR1 and CDR2: MNHEY and SMNVEV (reference sequence). CDR3 size: 12 residues. The germline V and J ends were trimmed by 6 bases and 14 bases, with 14 bases remaining between them. Here the CDR3 reads CASSLSGLALHF. The CDR3 DNA reads as TGTGCCAGCAGCCTCTCGGGATTAGCCCTCCACTTT.

V usage is TRBV7-9 and J usage is TRBJ1-1; no firm D call. The V gene lost 4 bases and the J gene lost 0 bases, with 12 bases spanning the gap. There are 15 residues in the CDR3. Germline V gene data show CDR1 as SEHNR and CDR2 as FQNEAQ (reference sequence). CDR3 DNA sequence: TGTGCCAGCAGCTCCGGATCCAGTATGAACACTGAAGCTTTCTTT. Amino acid sequence: CASSSGSSMNTEAFF.